Following are 5 T cell receptor beta chains from one sample sequenced in a study of Ad26.COV2.S vaccination and SARS-CoV-2 variants. Treatment meaning: 15 to 20 received Ad26.COV2.S at low or high dose, single or two shots; about five received placebo; per-sample allocation not given. The study sampled participants on day 63 after the first vaccine or placebo injection. Assay used: immunoSEQ multiplex PCR; TCRdb lists only in-frame clones, some missing. Of over 250,000 clones in the sample, around 87% were seen once. The sequenced sample was peripheral blood, obtained in a trial of Ad26.COV2.S vaccine versus placebo. The receptors derive from a person aged 18-60 years who received the Ad26.COV2.S COVID-19 vaccine or a placebo.

This sequence joins TRBV7-9 and TRBJ1-1; a weak D match, TRBD1 (5 bases). The germline V gene has CDR1 SEHNR and CDR2 FQNEAQ (reference sequence). Trimming stripped 6 bases from V and 2 bases from J, with 13 bases between. The CDR3 runs 14 residues. The CDR3: CASRIQVFNTEAFF. Written as DNA, the CDR3 is TGTGCCAGCAGAATACAGGTGTTCAACACTGAAGCTTTCTTT.

The chain links TRBV19 to TRBJ1-1; possibly TRBD1 for D (6 bases). Trimming took 6 bases from V and 2 from J, leaving 13 bases between them. The germline gives CDR1 LNHDA, CDR2 SQIVND (reference sequence). The CDR3 extends over 14 amino acids. CDR3 DNA sequence: TGTGCCAGTAGAACCCGACAGGCCAACACTGAAGCTTTCTTT. As protein: CASRTRQANTEAFF. Full variable domain (outside the CDR3, taken from reference TRBV19 and TRBJ1-1): DGGITQSPKYLFRKEGQNVTLSCEQNLNHDAMYWYRQDPGQGLRLIYYSQIVNDFQKGDIAEGYSVSREKKESFPLTVTSAQKNPTAFYLCASRTRQANTEAFFGQGTRLTVV.

V usage is TRBV2 and J usage is TRBJ2-3; D gene ambiguous. V dropped 5 bases and J dropped 4 bases, with 4 bases sitting between them. CDR1 is SNHLY, CDR2 FYNNEI, per germline. This CDR3 is 11 amino acids long. CDR3 DNA sequence: TGTGCCAGCAGTTCGCCAGATACGCAGTATTTT. This codes for CASSSPDTQYF.

V gene TRBV5-8 combines with J gene TRBJ1-5, with a possible D match to TRBD1 (6 bases). The germline V gene has CDR1 SGHTS and CDR2 YDEGEE. The CDR3 is 14 residues long. V was trimmed by 5 bases and J by 7 bases, leaving 16 bases between them. CDR3 DNA: TGTGCCAGCAGTCCTACAGGGTTTTACCAGCCCCAGCATTTT. It specifies CASSPTGFYQPQHF.

This clone was seen just once. The chain combines TRBV10-1 with TRBJ1-4; a possible D gene is TRBD1 (5 bases). Germline assignment: CDR1 WNHNN and CDR2 SYGVQD (reference sequence). This CDR3 contains 14 residues. The V end was cut by 3 bases, the J end by 8 bases, with 13 bases between. CDR3 nucleotides: TGCGCCAGCAGTGACGGGACGGCAAGCGAAAAACTGTTTTTT. This codes for CASSDGTASEKLFF.